This record looks at one T cell receptor (beta chain) sequence and its context. This sample was included in a study of T cells in Graves' hyperthyroidism and ophthalmopathy. Turning to the study itself: It was at initial diagnosis, before any treatment, that peripheral blood was collected.

Subjects with ophthalmopathy showed a Clinical Activity Score no lower than 3, a NOSPECS grade no lower than 4, and a duration shorter than 3 months. The diagnoses drew upon clinical symptoms, serum thyroxine and TRAb, thyroid ultrasound and orbital computed tomography. The PBMCs were sourced from fresh peripheral blood (about 9.7 ml). Using RNA transcripts as the source, TCR beta CDR3 regions were amplified. During a first-round RT-PCR of the TCR CDR3, the HTBI primer set was used. TCRdb reanalysed the multiplex PCR reads using MiXCR and keeps one entry per CDR3 protein. The sample consists of some 550,000 distinct CDR3 sequences, more than 15% of them appearing once. V lost 6 bases and J lost 0, with 17 bases in between. There are 15 residues in the CDR3. CDR1 and CDR2 from the germline V gene are DFQATT and SNEGSKA (reference sequence).

The genes are TRBV20-1 and TRBJ1-1; D might be TRBD1 (6 bases). Sequencing input: blood. The clonotype comes from a woman aged 40 to 49 with Graves' ophthalmopathy. CDR3 amino acids: CSAIEMGALNTEAFF. Here the CDR3 DNA reads TGCAGTGCCATAGAGATGGGGGCACTGAACACTGAAGCTTTCTTT.